A selection of T cell receptor beta chains follows, all from one sample in a study of cytomegalovirus exposure and HLA in healthy donors. TCRdb's table, derived via immunoSEQ multiplex PCR, lists solely in-frame clones and lacks some. This table holds under 150,000 clones, roughly 86% found once. The sequenced sample was PBMCs. The origin of the receptors is a man younger than 35 in good health and CMV-seropositive. Each CDR3 is given without its conserved first and last residue.

j_gene	v_gene	len	CDR3aa
TRBJ2-7	TRBV27	11	ASREWGQLEQY
TRBJ2-1	TRBV6-1	11	ASSQLAYNEQF
TRBJ2-7	TRBV30	11	AWSKITGYEQY
TRBJ2-1	TRBV5-1	14	ASSLADRVRYNEQF
TRBJ2-3	TRBV5-1	14	ASSSSFPFGTDTQY
TRBJ2-1	TRBV19	13	ASSRLDGGGYEQF
TRBJ1-2	TRBV6-5	13	ASSYSRFLNYGYT
TRBJ2-7	TRBV6-5	11	ASSLTSNYEQY
TRBJ2-1	TRBV19	14	ASSTGLAGAGDEQF
TRBJ2-7	TRBV7-2	12	ASSSGRGSYEQY
TRBJ2-7	TRBV9	12	ASGGGSGFGEQY
TRBJ1-2	TRBV30	10	AWSQTEYGYT
TRBJ1-3	TRBV9	12	ASSGQFAGNTIY
TRBJ1-1	TRBV27	13	ASSTRTGVNTEAF
TRBJ1-2	TRBV9	15	ASSVNVRGEFGYGYT
TRBJ1-4	TRBV15	13	ATSRDIGGREKLF
TRBJ1-1	TRBV27	12	ASSFGTVNTEAF